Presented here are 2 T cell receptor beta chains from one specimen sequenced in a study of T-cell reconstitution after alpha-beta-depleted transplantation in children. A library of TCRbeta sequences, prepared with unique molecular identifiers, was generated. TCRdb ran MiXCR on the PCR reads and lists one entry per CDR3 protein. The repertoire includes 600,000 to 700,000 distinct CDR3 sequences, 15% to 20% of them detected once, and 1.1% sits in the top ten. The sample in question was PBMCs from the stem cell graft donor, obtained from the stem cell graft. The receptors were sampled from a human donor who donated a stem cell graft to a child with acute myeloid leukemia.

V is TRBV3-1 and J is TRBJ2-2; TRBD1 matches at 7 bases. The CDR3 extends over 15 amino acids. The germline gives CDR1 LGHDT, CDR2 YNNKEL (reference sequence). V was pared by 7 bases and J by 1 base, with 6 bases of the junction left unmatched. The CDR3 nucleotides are TGTGCCAGCATCCAGACAGGGAAGAACACCGGGGAGCTGTTTTTT. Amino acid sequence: CASIQTGKNTGELFF.

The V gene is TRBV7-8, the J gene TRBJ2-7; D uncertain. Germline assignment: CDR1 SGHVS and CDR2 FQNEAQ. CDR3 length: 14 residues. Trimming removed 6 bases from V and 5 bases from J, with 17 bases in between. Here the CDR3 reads CASSVGSRNHEQYF. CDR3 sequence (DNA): TGTGCCAGCAGTGTGGGCTCCCGCAACCACGAGCAGTACTTC.